The 15 T cell receptor beta chains reported below all come from one sample, sequenced in a study of T-cell reconstitution after alpha-beta-depleted transplantation in children. Researchers prepared the TCRbeta library using unique molecular identifiers, the study reports. TCRdb analysed the PCR reads with MiXCR anew, one entry per CDR3 protein. This sample has around 580,000 distinct CDR3 sequences, with more than 20% found just once. The starting material was PBMCs, obtained before TCRalphabeta/CD19-depleted stem cell transplant. These receptors were taken from a boy less than two years old with Wiskott-Aldrich syndrome, due to receive a stem cell transplant.

For the CDR3, the DNA is TGCGCCAGCAGCCAGGGGGCTAGCGTTTACTCCTACGAGCAGTACTTC. Translation gives CASSQGASVYSYEQYF. The gene calls are TRBV5-1 and TRBJ2-7, with 8 bases fitting TRBD1. The J segment lost 0 bases and the V segment lost 4 bases, leaving 9 bases of the junction unmatched. Germline V CDR1 and CDR2: SGHRS, YFSETQ. The CDR3 loop spans 16 amino acids.

The chain links TRBV20-1 to TRBJ1-6; 10 bases map to TRBD1. Germline CDR1 and CDR2: DFQATT and SNEGSKA (reference sequence). This CDR3 region has 15 residues. The junction had 8 bases not matched to a gene; V was cut back by 3 bases and J by 9 bases. The CDR3 DNA is TGCAGTGCTAGTAGACGGACAGGGGGTATTTCACCCCTCCACTTT. Amino acid sequence: CSASRRTGGISPLHF.

This rearrangement joins TRBV28 to TRBJ1-3; unclear D gene. The V and J ends lost 3 bases and 2 bases respectively, with 8 bases between them. Germline loops: CDR1 MDHEN, CDR2 SYDVKM. CDR3 length: 14 residues. The CDR3 here is CASSLMGTGNTIYF. DNA of the CDR3: TGTGCCAGCAGTTTGATGGGTACTGGAAACACCATATATTTT.

Note on this clonotype: One end of the junction fails to match germline, which may point to a read error. This chain's CDR3 is CACSLARTLPGQLNTEAFF. The CDR3 DNA follows: TGTGCCTGCAGTTTAGCGAGGACATTGCCGGGACAGCTAAACACTGAAGCTTTCTTT. This chain joins TRBV12-3 or TRBV12-4 and TRBJ1-1; 7 nucleotides match TRBD1. This CDR3 is built from 19 residues.

A note on this clonotype: Its ends do not fully match the called genes, so a read error is possible. This chain uses TRBV2 with TRBJ2-3; TRBD2 might be the D (5 bases). CDR1 and CDR2 from the germline V gene are SNHLY and FYNNEI. This CDR3 region has 15 residues. The CDR3 reads CASSEPRASTDTQCF. CDR3 in DNA: TGTGCCAGCAGTGAACCTCGAGCTAGCACAGATACGCAGTGTTTT.

Only a few counts were recorded for this clonotype. CDR3 coding DNA: TGTGCCAGCAGCGTAGGGTGGGGACCGAACTACGAGCAGTACTTC. This encodes CASSVGWGPNYEQYF. The rearrangement joins TRBV9 to TRBJ2-7; either TRBD1 or TRBD2 may fit D (5 bases each). Trimming stripped 0 bases from V and 3 bases from J, with 13 bases between. The CDR3 totals 15 residues. The germline V gene encodes CDR1 SGDLS and CDR2 YYNGEE.

The V call is TRBV28, the J call TRBJ1-5; TRBD1 matches at 8 bases. J was trimmed by 3 bases and V by 5 bases; bases with no gene match: 6. CDR1 and CDR2 from the germline V gene are MDHEN and SYDVKM. The length of the CDR3 is 15 residues. The CDR3 DNA is TGTGCCAGCAGTCGCCGGACAGGGACCAATCAGCCCCAGCATTTT. Amino acids: CASSRRTGTNQPQHF.

This sequence joins TRBV20-1 and TRBJ2-2; 7 bases map to TRBD2. Germline V gene lookup returns CDR1 DFQATT and CDR2 SNEGSKA (reference sequence). The CDR3 sequence is 15 residues long. With V trimmed by 6 bases and J by 3 bases, 10 bases remained unmatched. DNA for the CDR3: TGCAGTGCCCCCCTAGGCGGGAGAGACACCGGGGAGCTGTTTTTT. Its protein product is CSAPLGGRDTGELFF.

The chain is built from TRBV24-1 and TRBJ2-2; the D is unclear. CDR1 is KGHDR, CDR2 SFDVKD, per germline. CDR3 length equals 17 residues. Trimming removed 8 bases at V and 7 bases at J, with 25 bases between. In nucleotides, the CDR3 is TGTGCCACCACTTGGTCAGCCTCACCTTACTATGGCGGGGAGCTGTTTTTT. Translated, it gives CATTWSASPYYGGELFF.

This clonotype has a single count. The V gene is TRBV12-3 or TRBV12-4, the J gene TRBJ2-7, with 12 bases identical to TRBD2. The CDR3 is made up of 15 amino acids. With V trimmed by 5 bases and J by 2 bases, 4 bases remained unmatched. Written as DNA, the CDR3 is TGTGCCAGCAGTAAAACTAGCGGGAGGACCTACGAGCAGTACTTC. It translates to CASSKTSGRTYEQYF.

The J gene is TRBJ2-3, the V gene TRBV20-1; D is possibly TRBD1 (6 bases). From germline, CDR1 is DFQATT and CDR2 SNEGSKA (reference sequence). The V and J ends lost 6 bases and 1 base respectively, with 14 bases between them. The CDR3 covers 14 residues. The CDR3 loop is CSAPPRTGTDTQYF. The CDR3 DNA reads TGCAGTGCCCCCCCCCGGACAGGCACAGATACGCAGTATTTT.

This chain links TRBV10-3 with TRBJ2-6, with D unclear. Germline CDR1 reads ENHRY; CDR2 reads SYGVKD. This CDR3 is built from 16 residues. Trimming shortened V by 2 bases and J by 4 bases, and 12 bases separated the two germline ends. This chain's CDR3 is CAISEVNSPGANVLTF. The CDR3 nucleotides are TGTGCCATCAGTGAGGTGAACAGTCCCGGGGCCAACGTCCTGACTTTC.

This clonotype was observed a handful of times. This chain uses TRBV20-1 with TRBJ2-7; 8 positions match TRBD2. The CDR3 has 17 residues. The germline V gene encodes CDR1 DFQATT and CDR2 SNEGSKA (reference sequence). The ends lost 0 bases at V and 1 base at J; junction bases unmatched: 11. CDR3 in amino acids: CSARDHPMASGSYEQYF. The CDR3 DNA reads TGCAGTGCTAGAGACCACCCCATGGCTAGCGGGTCCTACGAGCAGTACTTC.

This clonotype has only a few counts. The chain couples TRBV7-2 to TRBJ2-1; 7 bases are a match to TRBD1. CDR3 length: 14 amino acids. V gave up 5 bases and J gave up 3 bases; unmatched junction bases: 4. The germline V gene encodes CDR1 SGHTA and CDR2 FQGNSA. This chain's CDR3 is CASSKQGIYNEQFF. CDR3 nucleotides: TGTGCCAGCAGCAAACAGGGGATCTACAATGAGCAGTTCTTC.

V and J are TRBV5-1 and TRBJ2-7, with 8 bases matching TRBD2. CDR1 and CDR2 (germline): SGHRS, YFSETQ. This CDR3 has 15 amino acids. With 0 bases clipped from V and 7 bases from J, the junction kept 9 bases outside the gene matches. The CDR3 DNA is TGCGCCAGCAGCTTGGTTTCGGGAGGGCCAGGGGAGCAGTACTTC. This sequence encodes CASSLVSGGPGEQYF.